The 8 T cell receptor beta chains below were found in one sample sequenced in a study of blood T cell repertoires in COVID-19. Using immunoSEQ multiplex PCR, the repertoire was profiled, and TCRdb retains in-frame clones only, with some absent. The data contain some 85,000 clones, 65% to 80% of them singletons. The material sequenced was peripheral blood. The receptors derive from a woman older than 75 with active or convalescent COVID-19.

The chain couples TRBV14 to TRBJ1-2, with unresolved D. The CDR3 runs to 14 residues. V lost 1 base to trimming and J lost 2 bases, with 8 bases between them. Germline V gene lookup returns CDR1 SGHDN and CDR2 FVKESK. The CDR3 is CASSQVRGNYGYTF. CDR3 nucleotides: TGTGCCAGCAGCCAAGTACGAGGAAACTATGGCTACACCTTC.

This clone has only one observation. The gene calls are TRBV6-2 or TRBV6-3 and TRBJ2-2; D remains ambiguous. The length of the CDR3 is 14 residues. Germline V gene lookup returns CDR1 MNHEY and CDR2 SVGEGT. The germline V and J ends were trimmed by 2 bases and 4 bases, with 8 bases remaining between them. The CDR3 protein is CASSYAQITGELFF. DNA of the CDR3: TGTGCCAGCAGTTACGCCCAGATCACCGGGGAGCTGTTTTTT.

V gene TRBV18 combines with J gene TRBJ2-1, with 12 bases aligning to TRBD2. After removal of 3 bases from V and 6 bases from J, the junction contained 6 bases not matched to a gene. In germline, CDR1 is KGHSH, CDR2 LQKENI. This CDR3 contains 16 residues. The CDR3, as DNA: TGTGCCAGCTCACCGAAATCTAGCGGGGGGGCCAATGAGCAGTTCTTC. Its translation is CASSPKSSGGANEQFF. Drawing the rest from reference TRBV18 and TRBJ2-1, the complete variable domain is NAGVMQNPRHLVRRRGQEARLRCSPMKGHSHVYWYRQLPEEGLKFMVYLQKENIIDESGMPKERFSAEFPKEGPSILRIQQVVRGDSAAYFCASSPKSSGGANEQFFGPGTRLTVL.

J is TRBJ2-6 and V is TRBV30; D might be TRBD1 (5 bases). V lost 3 bases and J lost 4, with 13 bases in between. The CDR3 spans 15 residues. Germline V CDR1 and CDR2: GTSNPN, SVGIG (reference sequence). CDR3 sequence reads: CAWSRWGSGANVLTF. The CDR3, as DNA: TGTGCCTGGAGCCGTTGGGGCTCCGGGGCCAACGTCCTGACTTTC.

This clone was found once. The V and J genes are TRBV2 and TRBJ2-5; D not certain. Germline loops: CDR1 SNHLY, CDR2 FYNNEI. The CDR3 contains 13 residues. Trimming shortened V by 5 bases and J by 2 bases, and 9 bases separated the two germline ends. The DNA for the CDR3 is TGTGCCAGCAGTACGGAACAGCAAGAGACCCAGTACTTC. Residues: CASSTEQQETQYF.

J is TRBJ2-2 and V is TRBV28, with 8 bases identical to TRBD2. Germline-derived CDR1 and CDR2 are MDHEN and SYDVKM. V shed 7 bases and J 4 bases; nucleotides not matched to a gene: 8. This CDR3 comprises 15 residues. The CDR3: CASTRGGPGTGELFF. CDR3 nucleotide sequence: TGTGCCAGCACCCGGGGGGGGCCGGGCACCGGGGAGCTGTTTTTT.

The rearrangement joins TRBV6-2 or TRBV6-3 to TRBJ1-5; 10 bases align to TRBD1. The CDR3 loop spans 15 amino acids. V was clipped by 5 bases and J by 4 bases; unmatched bases: 5. Germline V gene lookup returns CDR1 MNHEY and CDR2 SVGEGT. The CDR3 DNA reads TGTGCCAGCAGTCACGACAGGGGGCGAAATCAGCCCCAGCATTTT. Amino acids: CASSHDRGRNQPQHF.

V is TRBV4-3 and J is TRBJ2-1; D may be TRBD2 (5 bases). Germline V lookup: CDR1 LGHNA, CDR2 YSLEER. V shed 0 bases and J shed 4 bases, with 13 bases lying between them. There are 16 residues in the CDR3. The CDR3 DNA reads TGCGCCAGCAGCCAAGATAAAGGAGGTTTTTACAATGAGCAGTTCTTC. It translates to CASSQDKGGFYNEQFF.